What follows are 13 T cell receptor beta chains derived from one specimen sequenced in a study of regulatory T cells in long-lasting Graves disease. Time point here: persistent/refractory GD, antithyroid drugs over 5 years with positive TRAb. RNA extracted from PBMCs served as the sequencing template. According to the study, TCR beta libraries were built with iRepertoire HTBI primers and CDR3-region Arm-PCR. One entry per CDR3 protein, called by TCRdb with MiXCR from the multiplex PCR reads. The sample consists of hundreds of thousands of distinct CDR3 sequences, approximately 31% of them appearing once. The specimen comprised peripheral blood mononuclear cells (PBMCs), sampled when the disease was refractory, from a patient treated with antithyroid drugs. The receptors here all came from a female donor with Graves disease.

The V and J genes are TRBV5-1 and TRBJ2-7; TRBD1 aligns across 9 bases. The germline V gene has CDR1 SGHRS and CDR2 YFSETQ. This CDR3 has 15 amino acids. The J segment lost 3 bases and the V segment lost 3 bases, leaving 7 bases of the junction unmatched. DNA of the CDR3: TGCGCCAGCAGCTCCGGACAGGGGAACGTCTACGAGCAGTACTTC. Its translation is CASSSGQGNVYEQYF.

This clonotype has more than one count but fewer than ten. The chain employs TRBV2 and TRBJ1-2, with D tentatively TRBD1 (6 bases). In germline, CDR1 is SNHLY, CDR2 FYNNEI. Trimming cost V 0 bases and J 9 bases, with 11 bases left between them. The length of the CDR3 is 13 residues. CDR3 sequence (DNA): TGTGCCAGCAGTGAAGCAACAGACAGGCGCTACACCTTC. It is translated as CASSEATDRRYTF.

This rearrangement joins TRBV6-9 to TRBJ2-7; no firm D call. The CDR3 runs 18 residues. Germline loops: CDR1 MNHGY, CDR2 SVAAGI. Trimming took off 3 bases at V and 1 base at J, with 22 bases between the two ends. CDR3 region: CASSYRPKVPQLSYEQYF. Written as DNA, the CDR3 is TGTGCCAGCAGTTACCGACCGAAGGTGCCGCAGCTATCCTACGAGCAGTACTTC.

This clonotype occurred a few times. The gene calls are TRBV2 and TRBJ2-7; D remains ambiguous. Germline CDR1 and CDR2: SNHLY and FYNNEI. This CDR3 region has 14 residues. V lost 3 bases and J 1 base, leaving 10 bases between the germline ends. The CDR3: CASSDLALSYEQYF. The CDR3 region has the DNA TGTGCCAGCAGTGATTTAGCTCTATCCTACGAGCAGTACTTC. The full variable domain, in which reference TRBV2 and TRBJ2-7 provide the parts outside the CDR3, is EPEVTQTPSHQVTQMGQEVILRCVPISNHLYFYWYRQILGQKVEFLVSFYNNEISEKSEIFDDQFSVERPDGSNFTLKIRSTKLEDSAMYFCASSDLALSYEQYFGPGTRLTVT.

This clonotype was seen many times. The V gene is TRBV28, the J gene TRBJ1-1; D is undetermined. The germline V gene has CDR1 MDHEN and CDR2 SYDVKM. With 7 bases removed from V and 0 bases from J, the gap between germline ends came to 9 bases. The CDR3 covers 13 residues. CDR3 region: CASTVNMNTEAFF. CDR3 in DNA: TGTGCCAGCACCGTTAACATGAACACTGAAGCTTTCTTT.

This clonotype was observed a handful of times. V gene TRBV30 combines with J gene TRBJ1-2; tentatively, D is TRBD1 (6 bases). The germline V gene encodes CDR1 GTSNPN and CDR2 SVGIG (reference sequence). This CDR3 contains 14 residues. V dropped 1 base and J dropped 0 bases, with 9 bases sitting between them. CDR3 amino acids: CAWSGDTTNYGYTF. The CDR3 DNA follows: TGTGCCTGGAGTGGGGACACAACTAACTATGGCTACACCTTC.

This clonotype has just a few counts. CDR3 nucleotides: TGTGCCAGCAGTGATGGTCGTGGCCAGCCCCAGCATTTT. Translated, it gives CASSDGRGQPQHF. The rearrangement joins TRBV6-4 to TRBJ1-5, with D hard to call. The CDR3 runs 13 residues. Per germline, CDR1 MRHNA and CDR2 SNTAGT. V lost 3 bases and J lost 7, with 10 bases in between.

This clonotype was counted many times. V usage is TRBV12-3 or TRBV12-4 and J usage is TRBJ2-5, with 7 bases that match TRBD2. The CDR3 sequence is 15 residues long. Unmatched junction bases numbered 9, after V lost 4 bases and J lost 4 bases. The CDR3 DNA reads TGTGCCAGCAGTTGGGCAGGCGGGGGAGGAGAGACCCAGTACTTC. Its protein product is CASSWAGGGGETQYF.

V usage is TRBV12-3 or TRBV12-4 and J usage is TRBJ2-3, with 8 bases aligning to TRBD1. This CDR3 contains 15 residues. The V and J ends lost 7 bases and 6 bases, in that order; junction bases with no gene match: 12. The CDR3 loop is CASNTGTGKTDTQYF. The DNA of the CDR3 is TGTGCCAGCAACACCGGGACAGGCAAGACGGATACGCAGTATTTT.

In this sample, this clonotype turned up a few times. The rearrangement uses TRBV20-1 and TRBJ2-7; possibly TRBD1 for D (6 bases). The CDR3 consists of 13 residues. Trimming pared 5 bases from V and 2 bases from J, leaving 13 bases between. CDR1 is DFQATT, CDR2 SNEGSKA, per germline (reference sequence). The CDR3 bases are TGCAGTGCTCAAGACAGGCCGACCTACGAGCAGTACTTC. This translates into CSAQDRPTYEQYF.

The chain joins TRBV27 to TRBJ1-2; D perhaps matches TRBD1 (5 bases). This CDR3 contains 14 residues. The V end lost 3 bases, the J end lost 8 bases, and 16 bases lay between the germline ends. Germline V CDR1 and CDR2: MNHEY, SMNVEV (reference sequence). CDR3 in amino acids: CASSFRDGSEGYTF. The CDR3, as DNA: TGTGCCAGCAGTTTTAGGGACGGGTCTGAGGGCTACACCTTC.

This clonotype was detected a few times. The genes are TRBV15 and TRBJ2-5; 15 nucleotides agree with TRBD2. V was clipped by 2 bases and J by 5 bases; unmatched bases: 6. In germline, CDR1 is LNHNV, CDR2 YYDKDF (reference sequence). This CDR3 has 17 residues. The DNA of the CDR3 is TGTGCCACCAGCAGAAGGACTAGCGGGAGGGCCGGGGAGACCCAGTACTTC. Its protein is CATSRRTSGRAGETQYF.

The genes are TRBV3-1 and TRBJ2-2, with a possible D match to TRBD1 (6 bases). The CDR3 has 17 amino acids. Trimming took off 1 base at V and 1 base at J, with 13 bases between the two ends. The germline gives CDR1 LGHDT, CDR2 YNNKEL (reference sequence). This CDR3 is CASSQAKRQVNTGELFF. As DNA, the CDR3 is TGTGCCAGCAGCCAAGCGAAGCGACAGGTGAACACCGGGGAGCTGTTTTTT.